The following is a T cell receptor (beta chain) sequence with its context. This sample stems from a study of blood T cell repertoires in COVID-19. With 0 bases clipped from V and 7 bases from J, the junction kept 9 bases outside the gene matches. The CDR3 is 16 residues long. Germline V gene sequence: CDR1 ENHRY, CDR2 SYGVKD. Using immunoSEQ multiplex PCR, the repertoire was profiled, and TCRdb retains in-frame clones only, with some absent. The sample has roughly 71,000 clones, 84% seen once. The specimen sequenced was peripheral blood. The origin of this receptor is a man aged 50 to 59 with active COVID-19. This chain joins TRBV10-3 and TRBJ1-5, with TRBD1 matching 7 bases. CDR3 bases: TGTGCCATCAGTGAGTCGTTAGGGACAGCAAACCAGCCCCAGCATTTT. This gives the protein CAISESLGTANQPQHF.